The sequence of this TCR beta chain was determined in a study of shared clonotypes between healthy human individuals. Sequencing used immunoSEQ multiplex PCR; TCRdb keeps in-frame clones, though not all of them. The repertoire holds more than 2 million clones, with 95% as singletons. In the case of this clone: Other DNA sequences within the sample encode an identical CDR3.

The trim removed 1 base at V and 3 bases at J, leaving 2 bases unmatched. Germline V lookup: CDR1 SGHVS, CDR2 FQNEAQ. The CDR3 contains 16 residues. Sequences were obtained from naive CD4+ T cells sorted from blood. The subset: CD45RA+ positively selected. This rearrangement joins TRBV7-8 to TRBJ2-3; 12 nucleotides align to TRBD2. The TCR sequence derives from a man younger than 35 in good health. The CDR3 nucleotides read TGTGCCAGCAGCTTAGGGACTAGCGGGACGACAGATACGCAGTATTTT. Translated: CASSLGTSGTTDTQYF. The complete variable domain, with remaining parts taken from reference TRBV7-8 and TRBJ2-3, reads GAGVSQSPRYKVAKRGQDVALRCDPISGHVSLFWYQQALGQGPEFLTYFQNEAQLDKSGLPSDRFFAERPEGSVSTLKIQRTQQEDSAVYLCASSLGTSGTTDTQYFGPGTRLTVL.